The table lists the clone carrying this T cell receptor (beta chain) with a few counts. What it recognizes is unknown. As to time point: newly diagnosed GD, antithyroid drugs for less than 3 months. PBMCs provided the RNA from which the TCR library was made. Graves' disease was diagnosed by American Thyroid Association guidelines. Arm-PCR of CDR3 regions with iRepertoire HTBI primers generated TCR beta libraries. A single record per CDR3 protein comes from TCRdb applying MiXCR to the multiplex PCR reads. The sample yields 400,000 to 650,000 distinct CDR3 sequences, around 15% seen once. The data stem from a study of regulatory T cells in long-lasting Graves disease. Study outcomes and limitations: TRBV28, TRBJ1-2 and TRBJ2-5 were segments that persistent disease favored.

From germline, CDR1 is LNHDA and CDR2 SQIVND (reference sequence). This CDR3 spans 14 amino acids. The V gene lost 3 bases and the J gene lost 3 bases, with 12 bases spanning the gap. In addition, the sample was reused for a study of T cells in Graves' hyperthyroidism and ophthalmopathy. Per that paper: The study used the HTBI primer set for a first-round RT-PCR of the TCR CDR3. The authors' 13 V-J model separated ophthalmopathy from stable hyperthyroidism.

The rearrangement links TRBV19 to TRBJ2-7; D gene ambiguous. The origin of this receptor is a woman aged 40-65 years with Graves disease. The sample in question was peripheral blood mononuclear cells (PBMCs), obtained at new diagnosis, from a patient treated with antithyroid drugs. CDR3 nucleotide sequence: TGTGCCAGTAGTATTAGGTTGATTGGCTACGAGCAGTACTTC. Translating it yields CASSIRLIGYEQYF.